This TCR beta chain originates from a study of graft-versus-host responses after intestinal transplantation. Sequencing used immunoSEQ multiplex PCR; TCRdb keeps in-frame clones, though not all of them. The repertoire holds about 35,000 clones, with around 94% as singletons. On this clone: At one boundary the junction diverges from the germline segment, which might be a read error.

Germline V gene lookup returns CDR1 PRHDT and CDR2 FYEKMQ (reference sequence). This CDR3 region has 13 residues. The sequenced sample was PBMCs, obtained 16 days after intestinal transplant. The clonotype was recovered from a human patient who received an intestinal transplant, so some T cells may come from the graft donor. This chain uses TRBV13 with TRBJ1-2; D unresolved. Here the CDR3 reads CASSLGRRSGYTF. Here the CDR3 DNA reads TGTGCCAGCAGCCTAGGACGTCGGAGTGGCTACACCTTC. Full variable domain (remainder filled in from reference TRBV13 and TRBJ1-2): AAGVIQSPRHLIKEKRETATLKCYPIPRHDTVYWYQQGPGQDPQFLISFYEKMQSDKGSIPDRFSAQQFSDYHSELNMSSLELGDSALYFCASSLGRRSGYTFGSGTRLTVV.